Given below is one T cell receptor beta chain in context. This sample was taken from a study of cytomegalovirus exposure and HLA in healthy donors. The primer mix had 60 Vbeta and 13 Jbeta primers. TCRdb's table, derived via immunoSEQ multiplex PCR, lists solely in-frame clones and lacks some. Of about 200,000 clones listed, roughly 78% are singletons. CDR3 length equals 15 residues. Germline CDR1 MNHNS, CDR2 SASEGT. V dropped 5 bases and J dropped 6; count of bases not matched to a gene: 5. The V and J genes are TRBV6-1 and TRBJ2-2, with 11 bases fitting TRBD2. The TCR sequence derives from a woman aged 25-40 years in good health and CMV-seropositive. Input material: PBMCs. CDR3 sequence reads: CASSPLAGAAGELFF. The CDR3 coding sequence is TGTGCCAGCAGTCCACTAGCGGGAGCGGCCGGGGAGCTGTTTTTT.